This T cell receptor (beta chain) was sequenced during a study of blood T cell repertoires in COVID-19. Study-wide background: The United States, Italy and Spain provided the acute and convalescent COVID-19 samples. Nucleic acid was either cDNA or gDNA, and it came from T cells, B-cell-depleted T cells, or PBMCs.

The CDR3 has 13 amino acids. CDR1 and CDR2 (germline): LNHDA, SQIVND (reference sequence). Trimming removed 5 bases from V and 8 bases from J, with 12 bases in between. Original methodology: It was from reference gene primer amplification that nucleated cell counts were estimated. Repertoires were generated with immunoSEQ multiplex PCR, while TCRdb's copy carries only in-frame clones and drops some. The DNA gave D and trimming, while V, J and clone size come from that table. In the table there are 89,000 or so clones, about 95% of which are singletons. V is TRBV19 and J is TRBJ1-4; D unclear. Sample: peripheral blood. This TCR derives from a human donor with active COVID-19. The donor label of this sample is uncertain. CDR3 loop: CASSGVATEKLFF. CDR3 coding DNA: TGTGCCAGTAGTGGAGTGGCTACGGAAAAACTGTTTTTT.